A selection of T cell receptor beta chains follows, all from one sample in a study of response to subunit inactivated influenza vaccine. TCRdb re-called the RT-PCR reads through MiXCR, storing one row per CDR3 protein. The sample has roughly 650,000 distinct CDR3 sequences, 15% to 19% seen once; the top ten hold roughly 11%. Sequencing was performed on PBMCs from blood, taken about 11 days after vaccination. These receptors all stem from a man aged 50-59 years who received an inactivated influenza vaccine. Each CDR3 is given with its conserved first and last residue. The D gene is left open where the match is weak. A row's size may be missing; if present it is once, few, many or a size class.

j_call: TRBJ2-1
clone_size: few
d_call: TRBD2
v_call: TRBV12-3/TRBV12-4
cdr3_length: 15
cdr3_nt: TGTGCCAGCAGTTTATTCCTAGCGGGGGACAATGAGCAGTTCTTC
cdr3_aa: CASSLFLAGDNEQFF

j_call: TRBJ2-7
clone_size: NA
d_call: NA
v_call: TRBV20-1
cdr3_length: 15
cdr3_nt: TGCAGTGCCCCGACCTCGGAGGGCAGTAGGGACGAGCAGTACTTC
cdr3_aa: CSAPTSEGSRDEQYF

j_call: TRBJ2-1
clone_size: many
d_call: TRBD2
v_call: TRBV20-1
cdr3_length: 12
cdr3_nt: TGCAGTGCTAGAGTACGGGAGGCCAATCAGTTCTTC
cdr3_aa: CSARVREANQFF

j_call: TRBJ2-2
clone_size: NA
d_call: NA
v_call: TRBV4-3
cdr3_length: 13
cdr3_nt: TGCGCCAGCAGCCAACAGTTTAACGGGGAGCTGTTTTTT
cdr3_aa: CASSQQFNGELFF

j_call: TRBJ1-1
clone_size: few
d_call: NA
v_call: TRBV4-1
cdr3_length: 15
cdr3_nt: TGCGCCAGCAGCCAAGTCCCGGTGGGGCCTGGGGAAGCTTTCTTT
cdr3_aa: CASSQVPVGPGEAFF

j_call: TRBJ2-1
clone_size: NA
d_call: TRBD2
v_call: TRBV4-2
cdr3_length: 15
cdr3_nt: TGTGCCAGCAGCCCCGGGACTAGCGACTACAATGAGCAGTTCTTC
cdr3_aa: CASSPGTSDYNEQFF

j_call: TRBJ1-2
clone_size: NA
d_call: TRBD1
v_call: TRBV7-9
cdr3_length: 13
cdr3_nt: TGTGCCGAAAAACAGGGGGCTAACTATGGCTACACCTTC
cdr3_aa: CAEKQGANYGYTF

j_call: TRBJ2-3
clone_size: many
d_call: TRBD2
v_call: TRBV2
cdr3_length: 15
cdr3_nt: TGTGCCAGCAGATTTAGCGGGAGTGGCACAGATACGCAGTATTTT
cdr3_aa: CASRFSGSGTDTQYF

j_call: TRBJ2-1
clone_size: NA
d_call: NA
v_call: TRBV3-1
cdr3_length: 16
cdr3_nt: TGTGCCAGCTCCAAAGAGGGGGGGGTCAACTACAATGAGCAGTTCTTC
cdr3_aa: CASSKEGGVNYNEQFF

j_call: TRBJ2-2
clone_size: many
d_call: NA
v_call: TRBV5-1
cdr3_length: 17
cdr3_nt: TGCGCCAGCAGCTTGGTTTGGGCAGAGGCGAACACCGGGGAGCTGTTTTTT
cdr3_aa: CASSLVWAEANTGELFF

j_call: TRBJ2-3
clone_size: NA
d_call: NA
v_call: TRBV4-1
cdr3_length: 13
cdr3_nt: TGCGCCAGCAGCCAACGGCTAGCAGATACGCAGTATTTT
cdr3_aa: CASSQRLADTQYF

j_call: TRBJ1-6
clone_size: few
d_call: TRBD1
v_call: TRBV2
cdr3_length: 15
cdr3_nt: TGTGCCAGCAGGGACAGGAGCTCCTATAATTCACCCCTCCACTTT
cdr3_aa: CASRDRSSYNSPLHF

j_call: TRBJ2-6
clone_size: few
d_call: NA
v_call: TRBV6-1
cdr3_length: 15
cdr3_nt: TGTGCCAGCAGTAAGGACGGCTCTGGGGCCAACGTCCTGACTTTC
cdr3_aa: CASSKDGSGANVLTF

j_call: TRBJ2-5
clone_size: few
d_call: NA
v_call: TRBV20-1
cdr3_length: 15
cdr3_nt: TGCAGTGCTAGAGATTACGGGCGCTACCAAGAGACCCAGTACTTC
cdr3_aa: CSARDYGRYQETQYF

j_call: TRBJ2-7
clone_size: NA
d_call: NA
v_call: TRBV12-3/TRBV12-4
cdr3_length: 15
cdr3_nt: TGTGCCAGCAGTTTTGCAGGGAGGTTCTCCTACGAGCAGTACTTC
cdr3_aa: CASSFAGRFSYEQYF

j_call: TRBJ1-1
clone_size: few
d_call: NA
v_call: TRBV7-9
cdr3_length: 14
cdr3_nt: TGTGCCAGCAGCGGGGGGGGCTTGAACACTGAAGCTTTCTTT
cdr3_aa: CASSGGGLNTEAFF

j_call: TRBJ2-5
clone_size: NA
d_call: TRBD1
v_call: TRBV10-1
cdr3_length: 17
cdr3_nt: TGCGCCAGCAGTGGGTCTCCGGGACAGGGCGACCAAGAGACCCAGTACTTC
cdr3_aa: CASSGSPGQGDQETQYF

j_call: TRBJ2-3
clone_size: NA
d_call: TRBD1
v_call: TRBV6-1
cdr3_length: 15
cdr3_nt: TGTGCCAGCAGGGCCGGGACAGGTATCACAGATACGCAGTATTTT
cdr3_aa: CASRAGTGITDTQYF

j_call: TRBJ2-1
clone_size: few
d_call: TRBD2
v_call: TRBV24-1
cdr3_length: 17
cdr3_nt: TGTGCCACCAGTGACCCCCGGGGTAGCGGGCAAATCAATGAGCAGTTCTTC
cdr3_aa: CATSDPRGSGQINEQFF

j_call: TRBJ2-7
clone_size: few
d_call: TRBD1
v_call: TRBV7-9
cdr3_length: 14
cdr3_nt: TGTGCCAGCGGCCAGCAGGACAGGGGCTACGAGCAGTACTTC
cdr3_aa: CASGQQDRGYEQYF

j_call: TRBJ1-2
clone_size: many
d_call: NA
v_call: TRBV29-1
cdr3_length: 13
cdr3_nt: TGCAGCGTTAGCACCGGGACAACCTATGGCTACACCTTC
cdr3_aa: CSVSTGTTYGYTF

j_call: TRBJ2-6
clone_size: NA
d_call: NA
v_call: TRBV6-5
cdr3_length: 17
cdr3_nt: TGTGCCAGCAGTTACTCTAGCCGAGGGTCCGGGGCCAACGTCCTGACTTTC
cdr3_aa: CASSYSSRGSGANVLTF

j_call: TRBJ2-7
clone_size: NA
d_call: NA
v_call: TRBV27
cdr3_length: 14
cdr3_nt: TGTGCCAGCAGTTTACATGCGGTCTCCTACGAGCAGTACTTC
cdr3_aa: CASSLHAVSYEQYF

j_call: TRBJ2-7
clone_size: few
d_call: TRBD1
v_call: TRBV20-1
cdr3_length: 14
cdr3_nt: TGCAGTGCTAGATCCTGGACAGGGGTGGGCGAGCAGTACTTC
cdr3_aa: CSARSWTGVGEQYF

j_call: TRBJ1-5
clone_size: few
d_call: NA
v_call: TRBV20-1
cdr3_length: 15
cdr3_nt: TGCAGTGGAAGACGGGGGTCGGGGGTTGATCAGCCCCAGCATTTT
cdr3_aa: CSGRRGSGVDQPQHF

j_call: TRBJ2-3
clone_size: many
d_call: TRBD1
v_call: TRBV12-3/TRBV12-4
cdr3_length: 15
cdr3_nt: TGTGCCAGCAGTTTTCGGGACAGGGACACAGATACGCAGTATTTT
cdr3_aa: CASSFRDRDTDTQYF

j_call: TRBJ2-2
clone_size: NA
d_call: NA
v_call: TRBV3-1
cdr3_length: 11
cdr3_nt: TGTGCCAGCAGCCAAGGTCGGGAGCTGTTTTTT
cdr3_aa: CASSQGRELFF

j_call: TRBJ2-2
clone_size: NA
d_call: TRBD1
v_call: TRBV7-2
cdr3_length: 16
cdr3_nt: TGTGCCAGCAGCCAAGCAGACAGGGTTCTGATCGGGGAGCTGTTTTTT
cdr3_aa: CASSQADRVLIGELFF

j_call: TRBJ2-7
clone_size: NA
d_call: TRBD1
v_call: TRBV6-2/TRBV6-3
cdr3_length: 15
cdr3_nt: TGTGCCAGCAGTAAACGACAGGGACCCTCGGGCGAGCAGTACTTC
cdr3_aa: CASSKRQGPSGEQYF

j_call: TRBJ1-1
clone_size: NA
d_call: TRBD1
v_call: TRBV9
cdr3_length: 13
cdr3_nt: TGTGCCAGCAGCGTAGTAGACAGGGCTGAAGCTTTCTTT
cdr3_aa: CASSVVDRAEAFF

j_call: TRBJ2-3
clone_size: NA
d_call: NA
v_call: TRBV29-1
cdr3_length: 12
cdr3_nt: TGCAGCGTTGGGGATCCGGCAGATACGCAGTATTTT
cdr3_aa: CSVGDPADTQYF

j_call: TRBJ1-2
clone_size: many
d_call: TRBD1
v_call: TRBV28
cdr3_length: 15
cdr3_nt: TGTGCCAGCAGTTCTATCCGACAGGGAGGATTGGGCTACACCTTC
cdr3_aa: CASSSIRQGGLGYTF

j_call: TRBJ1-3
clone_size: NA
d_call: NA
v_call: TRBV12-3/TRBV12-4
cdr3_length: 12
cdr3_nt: TGTGCCAGCAGTCTATGGGGAAACACCATATATTTT
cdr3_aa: CASSLWGNTIYF

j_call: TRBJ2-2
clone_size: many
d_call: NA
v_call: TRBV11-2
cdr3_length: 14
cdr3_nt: TGTGCCAGCAGCTTAGAGCGGAACACCGGGGAGCTGTTTTTT
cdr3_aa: CASSLERNTGELFF

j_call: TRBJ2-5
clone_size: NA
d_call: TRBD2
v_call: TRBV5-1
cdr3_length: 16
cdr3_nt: TGCGCCAGCAACCCGGTGACTAGCGGGAACCAAGAGACCCAGTACTTC
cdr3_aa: CASNPVTSGNQETQYF

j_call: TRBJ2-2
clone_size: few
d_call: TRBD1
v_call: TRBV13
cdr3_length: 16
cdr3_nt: TGTGCCAGCAGGATTGACAGGGGGGGACCAGCCGGGGAGCTGTTTTTT
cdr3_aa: CASRIDRGGPAGELFF

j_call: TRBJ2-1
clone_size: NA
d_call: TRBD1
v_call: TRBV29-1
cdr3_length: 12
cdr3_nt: TGCAGCGCAAGGACAGGGACGGTTGGGCAGTTCTTC
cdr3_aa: CSARTGTVGQFF

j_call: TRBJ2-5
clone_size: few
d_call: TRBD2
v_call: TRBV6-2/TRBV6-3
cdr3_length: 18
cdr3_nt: TGTGCCAGCAGTTACGACAGGACCTGGACTAGCGGTTTGGAGACCCAGTACTTC
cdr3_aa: CASSYDRTWTSGLETQYF

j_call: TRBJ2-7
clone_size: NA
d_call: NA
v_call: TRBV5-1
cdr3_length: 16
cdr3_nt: TGCGCCAGCAGCTTGGAAGGAGGTTCCAGCTCCTACGAGCAGTACTTC
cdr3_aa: CASSLEGGSSSYEQYF

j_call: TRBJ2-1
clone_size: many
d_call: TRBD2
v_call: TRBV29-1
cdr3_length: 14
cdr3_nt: TGCAGCGTGGACCTAGCGGGAAGACTTAATGAGCAGTTCTTC
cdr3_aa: CSVDLAGRLNEQFF

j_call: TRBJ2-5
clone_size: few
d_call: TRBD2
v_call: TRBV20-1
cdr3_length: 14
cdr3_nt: TGCAGTGCTGAAGAGCGGGGGGCGGTCGAGACCCAGTACTTC
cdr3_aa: CSAEERGAVETQYF

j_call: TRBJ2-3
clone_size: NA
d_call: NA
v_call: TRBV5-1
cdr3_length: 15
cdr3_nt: TGCGCCAGCAGCTCGCAAGCCTCTGGCACAGATACGCAGTATTTT
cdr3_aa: CASSSQASGTDTQYF

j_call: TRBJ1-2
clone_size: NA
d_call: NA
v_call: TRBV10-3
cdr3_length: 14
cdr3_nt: TGTGCCATCAGTGAGCCAGGGAGCGGCATTGGCTACACCTTC
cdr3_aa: CAISEPGSGIGYTF

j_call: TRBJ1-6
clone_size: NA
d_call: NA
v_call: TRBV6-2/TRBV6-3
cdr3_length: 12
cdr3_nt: TGTGCCAGCAGTTGGGCTGGATCACCCCTCCACTTT
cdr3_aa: CASSWAGSPLHF

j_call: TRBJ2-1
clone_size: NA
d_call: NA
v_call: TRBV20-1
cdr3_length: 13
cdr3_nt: TGCAGTGCTAGAGGAACTTTCAAGGATGAGCAGTTCTTC
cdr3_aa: CSARGTFKDEQFF

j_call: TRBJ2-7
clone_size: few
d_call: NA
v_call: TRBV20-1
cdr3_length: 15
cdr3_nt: TGCAGTGCTTTAGGGGACCACAGGGCTTCCTACGAGCAGTACTTC
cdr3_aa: CSALGDHRASYEQYF

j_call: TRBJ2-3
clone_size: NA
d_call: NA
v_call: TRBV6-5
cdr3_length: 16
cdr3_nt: TGTGCCAGCAGTTACTCGACCGGGGCGCACACAGATACGCAGTATTTT
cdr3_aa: CASSYSTGAHTDTQYF

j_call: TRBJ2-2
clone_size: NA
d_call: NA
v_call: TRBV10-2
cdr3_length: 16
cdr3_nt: TGCGCCAGCAGTGAGGGACACTGGTGGGATACCGGGGAGCTGTTTTTT
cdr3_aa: CASSEGHWWDTGELFF

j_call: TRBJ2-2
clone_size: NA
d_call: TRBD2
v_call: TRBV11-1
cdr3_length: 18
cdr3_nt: TGTGCCAGCATAGGCGGACTAGCGGGGGCTTGGAACACCGGGGAGCTGTTTTTT
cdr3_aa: CASIGGLAGAWNTGELFF

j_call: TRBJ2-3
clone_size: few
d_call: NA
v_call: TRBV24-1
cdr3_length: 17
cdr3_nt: TGTGCCACCAGTGATATGCGGACGGGAACAAGCACAGATACGCAGTATTTT
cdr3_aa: CATSDMRTGTSTDTQYF

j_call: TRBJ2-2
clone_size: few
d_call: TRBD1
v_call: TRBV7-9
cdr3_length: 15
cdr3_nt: TGTGCCAGCAGCCCGACAGACAGGGACGCCGGGGAGCTGTTTTTT
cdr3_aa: CASSPTDRDAGELFF

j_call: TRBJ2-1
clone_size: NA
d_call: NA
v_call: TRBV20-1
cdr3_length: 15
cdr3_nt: TGCAGTGCTGACCCGGGACTTGGGGCCTACAATGAGCAGTTCTTC
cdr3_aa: CSADPGLGAYNEQFF

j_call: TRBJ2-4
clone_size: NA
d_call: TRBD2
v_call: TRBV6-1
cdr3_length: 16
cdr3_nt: TGTGCCAGCAGCCCTACTAGCGGGGGGGGCAAAAACATTCAGTACTTC
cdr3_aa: CASSPTSGGGKNIQYF

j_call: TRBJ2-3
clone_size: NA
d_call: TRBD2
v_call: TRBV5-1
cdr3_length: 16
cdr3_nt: TGCGCCAGCAGCTTGGCTAGCGGGAGAATGACAGATACGCAGTATTTT
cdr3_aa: CASSLASGRMTDTQYF

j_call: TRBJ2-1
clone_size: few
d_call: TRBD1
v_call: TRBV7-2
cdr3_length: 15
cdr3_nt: TGTGCCAGCAGCCCACAGGGGCAGGTATGGAATGAGCAGTTCTTC
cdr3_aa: CASSPQGQVWNEQFF

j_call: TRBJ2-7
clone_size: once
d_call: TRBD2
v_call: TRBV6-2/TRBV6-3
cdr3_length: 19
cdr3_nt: TGTGCCAGCAGCCGCAATTCAGGGGTGCTACGGACTAGCGAACACGAGCAGTACTTC
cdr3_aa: CASSRNSGVLRTSEHEQYF

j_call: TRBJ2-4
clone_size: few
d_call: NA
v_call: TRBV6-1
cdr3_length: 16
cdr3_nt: TGTGCCAGCAGTGATCCGAACTCTTTAGCCAAAAACATTCAGTACTTC
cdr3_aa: CASSDPNSLAKNIQYF

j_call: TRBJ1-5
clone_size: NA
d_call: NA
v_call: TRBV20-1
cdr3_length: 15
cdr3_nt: TGCAGTGCTAGATGGGGAGTCTCCACGTATCAGCCCCAGCATTTT
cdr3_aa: CSARWGVSTYQPQHF